The rows below give T cell receptor beta chains drawn from one sample of a study of cytomegalovirus exposure and HLA in healthy donors. Only in-frame clones appear in the TCRdb table, and some are missing; sequencing was by immunoSEQ multiplex PCR. The data hold fewer than 200,000 clones, with around 79% observed a single time. The material sequenced was PBMCs. Every receptor here comes from a female donor in good health and CMV-seronegative. Both conserved end residues are part of each CDR3. D genes are given only for firm matches. The size of a clone is reported for some rows only, either as once, few or many, or as a class for expanded clones.

d_gene	len	abundance	v_gene	j_gene	CDR3nt	CDR3aa
TRBD1	16	once	TRBV5-5	TRBJ1-3	TGTGCCAGCAGCCGGAGTTCCGGGACAGCTGGAAACACCATATATTTT	CASSRSSGTAGNTIYF
TRBD2	19	few	TRBV9	TRBJ2-2	TGTGCCAGCAGCCCACCTCCGACTAGCCAGAGGATTCGCACCGGGGAGCTGTTTTTT	CASSPPPTSQRIRTGELFF
TRBD1	14	.	TRBV2	TRBJ2-5	TGTGCCAGCACCGGGACAGGGGGCCGGGAGACCCAGTACTTC	CASTGTGGRETQYF
TRBD1	13	.	TRBV7-2	TRBJ1-2	TGTGCCAGCCGTGGGGACAGGGGGTTTGGCTACACCTTC	CASRGDRGFGYTF
TRBD2	15	.	TRBV27	TRBJ2-3	TGTGCCAGCAGTCCACTAGCGGGAATGGCAGATACGCAGTATTTT	CASSPLAGMADTQYF
TRBD1	14	.	TRBV11-2	TRBJ1-6	TGTGCCAGCAGGACAGGGGGCTTAGGTTCACCCCTCCACTTT	CASRTGGLGSPLHF
.	14	few	TRBV7-8	TRBJ1-1	TGTGCCAGCAGCTTAGTGTCGGGGGACACTGAAGCTTTCTTT	CASSLVSGDTEAFF
TRBD1	15	.	TRBV6-1	TRBJ1-3	TGTGCCAGCAGGGCAGGGACAGGGGGTGGAAACACCATATATTTT	CASRAGTGGGNTIYF
.	12	.	TRBV28	TRBJ2-3	TGTGCCACCTCGGGTGACTCAGATACGCAGTATTTT	CATSGDSDTQYF
.	12	.	TRBV7-2	TRBJ1-5	TGTGCCAGCAGCTTAGCCCAACAGCCCCAGCATTTT	CASSLAQQPQHF
TRBD1	15	.	TRBV27	TRBJ2-3	TGTGCCAGCAGCTGGGACAGGCGATACACAGATACGCAGTATTTT	CASSWDRRYTDTQYF
.	14	.	TRBV15	TRBJ1-2	TGTGCCACCAGCGGGGGGGGCAGCAAGTATGGCTACACCTTC	CATSGGGSKYGYTF
.	15	.	TRBV19	TRBJ1-1	TGTGCCAGTAGTATAGTCCCTGGGGCGAACACTGAAGCTTTCTTT	CASSIVPGANTEAFF
TRBD2	18	few	TRBV4-2	TRBJ2-1	TGTGCCAGCAGCCAAGATATGGTAGCGGGGTCGGGTTACAATGAGCAGTTCTTC	CASSQDMVAGSGYNEQFF
TRBD1	17	.	TRBV4-2	TRBJ2-3	TGTGCCAGCAGCCAAGGTCCGGGACAGGGGGTGACAGATACGCAGTATTTT	CASSQGPGQGVTDTQYF
.	12	.	TRBV6-5	TRBJ2-7	TGTGCCAGCAGTTACGGCAGGGACGAGCAGTACTTC	CASSYGRDEQYF
TRBD1	15	few	TRBV6-1	TRBJ1-2	TGTGCCAGCAGTGGGTTCGGGACAGGGGGCATTGGCTACACCTTC	CASSGFGTGGIGYTF
.	13	.	TRBV11-2	TRBJ2-1	TGTGCCAGCAGCGCCAGTACGCTCGCGGGACTGTTCTTC	CASSASTLAGLFF
.	14	.	TRBV7-2	TRBJ1-1	TGTGCCAGCAGCTCGGGACTCCTTAACACTGAAGCTTTCTTT	CASSSGLLNTEAFF
.	13	.	TRBV30	TRBJ2-7	TGTGCCTGGACAGGGTTCCTCTCCTACGAGCAGTACTTC	CAWTGFLSYEQYF
.	13	.	TRBV6-5	TRBJ1-1	TGTGCCAGCAGTTTTGGCTGGTCCACTGAAGCTTTCTTT	CASSFGWSTEAFF
TRBD1	14	.	TRBV5-1	TRBJ1-4	TGCGCCAGCAGCTTGGAGGGGGCATGGGAAAAACTGTTTTTT	CASSLEGAWEKLFF
.	12	.	TRBV29-1	TRBJ2-1	TGCAGCGTCGCCGCCACGGACAATGAGCAGTTCTTC	CSVAATDNEQFF
TRBD1	15	.	TRBV7-2	TRBJ2-7	TGTGCCAGCAGCTTGGGACAGGGTTTTTCCTACGAGCAGTACTTC	CASSLGQGFSYEQYF
TRBD1	15	.	TRBV4-1	TRBJ1-5	TGCGCCAGCAGCCAGGTGGACAGGATCAATCAGCCCCAGCATTTT	CASSQVDRINQPQHF
.	14	.	TRBV6-1	TRBJ2-2	TGTGCCAGCAAGCGACAGCCGAACACCGGGGAGCTGTTTTTT	CASKRQPNTGELFF
.	12	.	TRBV5-1	TRBJ2-7	TGCGCCAGCAGTGACACGACCTACGAGCAGTACTTC	CASSDTTYEQYF
TRBD1	16	.	TRBV5-1	TRBJ1-6	TGCGCCAGCAGCTTGGCCTTGGGACAGTCAAATTCACCCCTCCACTTT	CASSLALGQSNSPLHF
.	17	.	TRBV4-2	TRBJ2-7	TGTGCCAGCAGCCAAGATATTCGAAGGGGGAGGGCCGCCGAGCAGTACTTC	CASSQDIRRGRAAEQYF
TRBD2	14	.	TRBV18	TRBJ2-1	TGTGCCAGCTCCCCCGGGGGGAATCACAATGAGCAGTTCTTC	CASSPGGNHNEQFF
TRBD1	15	.	TRBV4-3	TRBJ1-3	TGCGCCAGCAGAAAGGGACAGGGAGGCGGAAACACCATATATTTT	CASRKGQGGGNTIYF
TRBD1	13	.	TRBV5-1	TRBJ1-4	TGCGCCAGCAGGACAGGGATAGGCGAAAAACTGTTTTTT	CASRTGIGEKLFF
TRBD2	15	.	TRBV6-1	TRBJ2-3	TGTGCCAGCAGTGAAGCTAGCGGGAGCACAGATACGCAGTATTTT	CASSEASGSTDTQYF
TRBD2	18	.	TRBV15	TRBJ2-3	TGTGCCACCAGCTCAACTAGCGGGAGATTCGAAAGCACAGATACGCAGTATTTT	CATSSTSGRFESTDTQYF
.	13	.	TRBV4-2	TRBJ1-5	TGTGCCAGCAGCCAAGATCTGAGGCAGCCCCAGCATTTT	CASSQDLRQPQHF
.	14	once	TRBV28	TRBJ1-1	TGTGCCAGCAGTTACTTACAGGGTGGGACTGAAGCTTTCTTT	CASSYLQGGTEAFF
.	13	.	TRBV30	TRBJ2-7	TGTGCCTGGAGTCGGGGGAACGGGAACGAGCAGTACTTC	CAWSRGNGNEQYF
.	16	.	TRBV21-1	TRBJ2-1	TGTGCCAGCACCGGAGGAGGGGCCCGGTCCTACAATGAGCAGTTCTTC	CASTGGGARSYNEQFF
.	15	.	TRBV7-2	TRBJ1-4	TGTGCCAGCAGCTATTCGGGACACCCCAATGAAAAACTGTTTTTT	CASSYSGHPNEKLFF
TRBD1	14	.	TRBV28	TRBJ1-5	TGTGCCAGCACCCAGGGGGTCTTCAATCAGCCCCAGCATTTT	CASTQGVFNQPQHF
TRBD2	17	.	TRBV7-2	TRBJ2-7	TGTGCCAGCAGCCCAGCGGCACTAGCGGGCCCCGGCTACGAGCAGTACTTC	CASSPAALAGPGYEQYF
TRBD1	14	.	TRBV28	TRBJ2-7	TGTGCCAGCAGTTTTTGGGACAGGACCTACGAGCAGTACTTC	CASSFWDRTYEQYF
.	16	.	TRBV5-5	TRBJ1-2	TGTGCCAGCAGCCTGGGGGGTTCGGGCAGGGGATGGGGCTACACCTTC	CASSLGGSGRGWGYTF
.	15	few	TRBV11-2	TRBJ2-7	TGTGCCAGCACCTTAAATTTCCTTTCTACCTACGAGCAGTACTTC	CASTLNFLSTYEQYF
.	13	.	TRBV9	TRBJ1-1	TGTGCCAGCAGCGCCCAAATGAACACTGAAGCTTTCTTT	CASSAQMNTEAFF
TRBD2	19	.	TRBV2	TRBJ2-3	TGTGCCAGCAGTAGGGAGGGGACGGGTTCTAGCGGGAGATTAGATACGCAGTATTTT	CASSREGTGSSGRLDTQYF
TRBD2	16	once	TRBV7-2	TRBJ2-7	TGTGCCAGCAGCTTAGGGGGGGGGACTGTCTCCTACGAGCAGTACTTC	CASSLGGGTVSYEQYF
TRBD1	14	.	TRBV6-1	TRBJ2-1	TGTGCCAGCAGGACAGGGTCTGAATACAATGAGCAGTTCTTC	CASRTGSEYNEQFF
TRBD1	15	.	TRBV6-6	TRBJ2-3	TGTGCCAGCACGCTACAGGGGAAGAGCACAGATACGCAGTATTTT	CASTLQGKSTDTQYF
TRBD2	14	.	TRBV4-1	TRBJ2-3	TGCGCCAGCAGCCCCGGACTAGCCCCAGATACGCAGTATTTT	CASSPGLAPDTQYF
TRBD2	15	.	TRBV10-3	TRBJ2-7	TGTGCCATCAGTGAATCGAGCGGGAGTGCTTACGAGCAGTACTTC	CAISESSGSAYEQYF
.	16	.	TRBV23-1	TRBJ2-7	TGCGCCAGCAGTCAATCCCCACGGCGGCCTAGGTACGAGCAGTACTTC	CASSQSPRRPRYEQYF
.	14	.	TRBV27	TRBJ1-2	TGTGCCAGCAGGGGACACCGGTCTCCCTATGGCTACACCTTC	CASRGHRSPYGYTF